These 24 T cell receptor beta chains were sequenced from one sample in a study of blood T cell repertoires in COVID-19. Method: immunoSEQ multiplex PCR; TCRdb's copy keeps in-frame clones and lacks some. The data contain fewer than 400,000 clones, roughly nine tenths of them singletons. Material for sequencing was PBMCs or T cells enriched from blood (not recorded which). Receptors were obtained from a woman in her 30s who had recovered from COVID-19.

V gene TRBV27 combines with J gene TRBJ1-3; D unclear. The CDR3 extends over 14 amino acids. Germline-derived CDR1 and CDR2 are MNHEY and SMNVEV (reference sequence). Trimming cost V 4 bases and J 0 bases, with 7 bases left between them. CDR3 residues: CASSSGNSGNTIYF. DNA of the CDR3: TGTGCCAGCAGTTCGGGAAACTCTGGAAACACCATATATTTT.

V usage is TRBV19 and J usage is TRBJ1-4; 7 positions agree with TRBD1. Germline V gives CDR1 LNHDA, CDR2 SQIVND (reference sequence). This CDR3 spans 14 amino acids. J gave up 8 bases and V 7 bases, and 10 bases lay outside the gene matches. CDR3 DNA sequence: TGTGCCAGTACCTCAACAGGGGACTGGGAAAAACTGTTTTTT. Its translation: CASTSTGDWEKLFF.

The chain carries TRBV14 and TRBJ2-5; 12 positions agree with TRBD2. The CDR3 contains 15 residues. Germline loops: CDR1 SGHDN, CDR2 FVKESK. J gave up 5 bases and V 5 bases, and 6 bases lay outside the gene matches. The CDR3 DNA is TGTGCCAGCAGCGTACGGACTAGCGGGGTTGAGACCCAGTACTTC. This gives the protein CASSVRTSGVETQYF.

The chain joins TRBV4-1 to TRBJ1-2; 11 bases are a match to TRBD1. V lost 0 bases, J lost 4 bases, and 4 bases stayed unmatched. There are 16 residues in the CDR3. CDR1 MGHRA and CDR2 YSYEKL come from the germline V gene. The DNA for the CDR3 is TGCGCCAGCAGCCAAGATCCTGGACAGGGGGCCTATGGCTACACCTTC. Protein sequence: CASSQDPGQGAYGYTF.

The chain combines TRBV11-3 with TRBJ2-2; D is undetermined. The V gene lost 3 bases and the J gene lost 7 bases, with 9 bases spanning the gap. This CDR3 is 13 amino acids long. Germline V gives CDR1 SGHNT, CDR2 YENEEA. The CDR3 is CASSFSLGGELFF. Here the CDR3 DNA reads TGTGCCAGCAGCTTTAGCTTAGGCGGGGAGCTGTTTTTT.

This clone was found once. The rearrangement uses TRBV19 and TRBJ2-5; D unresolved. Germline assignment: CDR1 LNHDA and CDR2 SQIVND (reference sequence). The CDR3 extends over 14 amino acids. V was shortened by 7 bases and J by 2 bases, with 14 bases between the two germline ends. DNA for the CDR3: TGTGCCAGTACCCCCTGGGCCGGACAAGAGACCCAGTACTTC. Encoded protein: CASTPWAGQETQYF.

The CDR3 protein is CASSRALTGNNRNQPQHF. The CDR3 DNA reads TGTGCCAGCAGCCGAGCCCTGACAGGGAATAACAGAAATCAGCCCCAGCATTTT. This chain connects TRBV5-8 to TRBJ1-5; TRBD1 matches at 7 bases. The CDR3 contains 18 residues. V lost 4 bases and J lost 4; bases outside the gene matches: 17. CDR1 is SGHTS, CDR2 YDEGEE, per germline. Together with reference TRBV5-8 and TRBJ1-5, the CDR3 gives the full variable domain: EAGVTQSPTHLIKTRGQQATLRCSPISGHTSVYWYQQALGLGLQFLLWYDEGEERNRGNFPPRFSGRQFPNYSSELNVNALELEDSALYLCASSRALTGNNRNQPQHFGDGTRLSIL.

The chain is built from TRBV7-9 and TRBJ1-2; no firm D call. The CDR3 totals 13 residues. The germline CDR1 and CDR2 sequences are SEHNR and FQNEAQ (reference sequence). The V end lost 6 bases, the J end lost 8 bases, and 16 bases lay between the germline ends. This chain's CDR3 is CASSHSGLEGYTF. The CDR3 DNA reads TGTGCCAGCAGTCATTCGGGTCTCGAGGGCTACACCTTC.

The gene calls are TRBV5-1 and TRBJ1-5, with D possibly TRBD1 on 6 matching bases. The CDR3 covers 17 residues. Germline values: CDR1 SGHRS, CDR2 YFSETQ. V dropped 4 bases and J dropped 3 bases, with 20 bases sitting between them. CDR3 bases: TGCGCCAGCAGCCTACGACGCATAACAGGGTCCAATCAGCCCCAGCATTTT. It encodes CASSLRRITGSNQPQHF.

The chain joins TRBV3-1 (or the pseudogene TRBV3-2) to TRBJ1-1; 8 bases agree with TRBD1. The CDR3 has 16 amino acids. Germline loops: CDR1 LGHDT, CDR2 YNNKEL (reference sequence). J lost 1 base, V lost 0 bases, and 4 bases had no gene match. As DNA, the CDR3 is TGTGCCAGCAGCCAAGAGGGGCAGGGGGCGAACACTGAAGCTTTCTTT. It specifies CASSQEGQGANTEAFF.

The rearrangement joins TRBV4-1 to TRBJ1-1; 8 nucleotides match TRBD1. The V gene's germline CDR1 is MGHRA and CDR2 YSYEKL. The J segment lost 4 bases and the V segment lost 1 base, leaving 5 bases of the junction unmatched. The CDR3 has 15 amino acids. CDR3 DNA sequence: TGCGCCAGCAGCCAAGGGACAGGGTACTCCACTGAAGCTTTCTTT. It specifies CASSQGTGYSTEAFF.

The rearrangement joins TRBV6-2 or TRBV6-3 to TRBJ1-5, with unresolved D. The germline V gene has CDR1 MNHEY and CDR2 SVGEGT. The CDR3 spans 15 residues. Trimming took 1 base from V and 6 from J, leaving 13 bases between them. The CDR3 loop is CASSYYAGMSQPQHF. DNA of the CDR3: TGTGCCAGCAGTTACTACGCGGGTATGAGTCAGCCCCAGCATTTT.

There are a few counts of this clone. CDR3: CASTHPEMSNQPQHF. The CDR3 region has the DNA TGTGCCAGTACCCATCCCGAGATGAGCAATCAGCCCCAGCATTTT. The chain joins TRBV19 to TRBJ1-5, with D unclear. The CDR3 has 15 residues. V was shortened by 7 bases and J by 1 base, with 14 bases between the two germline ends. Germline V gene sequence: CDR1 LNHDA, CDR2 SQIVND (reference sequence).

This clone was seen once. The chain has TRBV5-1 and TRBJ1-4, with D unclear. Germline CDR1 and CDR2: SGHRS and YFSETQ. The V gene lost 2 bases and the J gene lost 8 bases, with 7 bases spanning the gap. CDR3 length: 12 residues. The CDR3 loop is CASSLAWEKLFF. For the CDR3, the DNA is TGCGCCAGCAGCTTAGCATGGGAAAAACTGTTTTTT.

The sample holds one count of this clone. The chain recombines TRBV6-2 or TRBV6-3 with TRBJ2-7; 8 bases align to TRBD1. The V gene end was trimmed by 2 bases and the J gene end by 3 bases; junction bases not matched to a gene: 3. CDR3 length: 14 amino acids. Germline V lookup: CDR1 MNHEY, CDR2 SVGEGT. Here the CDR3 reads CASSYGDRGYEQYF. The CDR3 nucleotides read TGTGCCAGCAGTTACGGAGACAGGGGCTACGAGCAGTACTTC.

The V and J genes are TRBV4-3 and TRBJ1-5; D unclear. CDR3 length: 14 amino acids. Germline CDR1 and CDR2: LGHNA and YSLEER. V was pared by 0 bases and J by 2 bases, with 5 bases between. The CDR3 loop reads CASSQDVGNQPQHF. The CDR3 DNA sequence: TGCGCCAGCAGCCAAGACGTAGGCAATCAGCCCCAGCATTTT.

The chain links TRBV28 to TRBJ2-7; D is possibly TRBD2 (5 bases). V lost 3 bases to trimming and J lost 2 bases, with 11 bases between them. Germline V gene sequence: CDR1 MDHEN, CDR2 SYDVKM. The CDR3 runs 14 residues. CDR3 nucleotides: TGTGCCAGCAGTTTGGGAGCGCCAACCTACGAGCAGTACTTC. This gives the protein CASSLGAPTYEQYF.

The V gene is TRBV5-1, the J gene TRBJ1-1; D is unclear. The CDR3 sequence is 13 residues long. Germline-derived CDR1 and CDR2 are SGHRS and YFSETQ. The ends were cut back, 2 bases at V and 1 base at J, with 6 bases in the middle. The CDR3 reads CASSFPGNTEAFF. In nucleotides, the CDR3 is TGCGCCAGCAGCTTTCCCGGGAACACTGAAGCTTTCTTT.

The chain is built from TRBV11-2 and TRBJ2-1; D is unclear. Trimming removed 3 bases from V and 1 base from J, with 10 bases in between. The CDR3 extends over 15 amino acids. Germline values: CDR1 SGHAT, CDR2 FQNNGV. The CDR3 sequence: CASSFRVQSYNEQFF. The DNA of the CDR3 is TGTGCCAGCAGCTTTCGTGTACAGTCCTACAATGAGCAGTTCTTC.

This clone occurred many times. The J gene is TRBJ2-3, the V gene TRBV6-4; a possible D gene is TRBD2 (6 bases). From germline, CDR1 is MRHNA and CDR2 SNTAGT. Trimming pared 3 bases from V and 3 bases from J, leaving 13 bases between. This CDR3 comprises 15 residues. In DNA, the CDR3 is TGTGCCAGCAGTGAGGGACTGTCCGGGACAGATACGCAGTATTTT. Translating it yields CASSEGLSGTDTQYF.

The rearrangement uses TRBV5-1 and TRBJ1-5; 8 bases line up with TRBD1. V lost 0 bases to trimming and J lost 5 bases; unmatched junction nucleotides: 1. Germline values: CDR1 SGHRS, CDR2 YFSETQ. This CDR3 is built from 14 residues. DNA for the CDR3: TGCGCCAGCAGCTTGGCAGGGGGCTATCAGCCCCAGCATTTT. As protein: CASSLAGGYQPQHF.

Written as DNA, the CDR3 is TGTGCCAGCGGGTATGACAGGGGAAGGCTTGCTTTCTTT. As protein: CASGYDRGRLAFF. The V and J genes are TRBV27 and TRBJ1-1, with TRBD1 identical over 8 bases. V was pared by 8 bases and J by 11 bases, with 13 bases of the junction left unmatched. CDR1 is MNHEY, CDR2 SMNVEV, per germline (reference sequence). This CDR3 has 13 residues.

The chain uses TRBV4-1 and TRBJ1-5, with D possibly matching TRBD1 (6 bases). Per the germline V gene, CDR1 is MGHRA and CDR2 is YSYEKL. The length of the CDR3 is 17 residues. V gave up 0 bases and J gave up 6 bases, with 18 bases separating them. The CDR3 loop is CASSQDRSGHFTQPQHF. The CDR3 DNA sequence: TGCGCCAGCAGCCAAGATCGATCGGGACACTTCACTCAGCCCCAGCATTTT.

About this clone: The junction departs from the called germline gene at one end, perhaps through a read error. The J gene is TRBJ2-7, the V gene TRBV19, with TRBD2 identical over 12 bases. The CDR3 is made up of 15 amino acids. Germline V gives CDR1 LNHDA, CDR2 SQIVND (reference sequence). CDR3 nucleotides: TGTGCCAGTAGTCCTAGCGGGAGGGCCTCCAACGAGCAGTACTTC. This codes for CASSPSGRASNEQYF.